In its sample, the clone carrying this T cell receptor beta chain was seen a few times. The data belong to a study of T cells in Graves' hyperthyroidism and ophthalmopathy. The CDR3 runs 12 residues. Trimming cost V 7 bases and J 6 bases, with 13 bases left between them. In germline, CDR1 is ENHRY, CDR2 SYGVKD. What was amplified from RNA transcripts were TCR beta CDR3 regions. The TCR CDR3 was amplified in a first-round RT-PCR using the HTBI primer set. TCRdb reprocessed the multiplex PCR reads with MiXCR, giving one entry per CDR3 protein. The repertoire holds a few hundred thousand distinct CDR3 sequences, with 15% to 19% as singletons.

The sequenced sample consisted of blood. The TCR originated in a woman aged 25 to 45 with Graves' hyperthyroidism. The genes are TRBV10-3 and TRBJ2-7; D might be TRBD2 (6 bases). The CDR3 loop is CAITAGPGEQYF. CDR3 coding DNA: TGTGCCATCACCGCGGGACCGGGCGAGCAGTACTTC.